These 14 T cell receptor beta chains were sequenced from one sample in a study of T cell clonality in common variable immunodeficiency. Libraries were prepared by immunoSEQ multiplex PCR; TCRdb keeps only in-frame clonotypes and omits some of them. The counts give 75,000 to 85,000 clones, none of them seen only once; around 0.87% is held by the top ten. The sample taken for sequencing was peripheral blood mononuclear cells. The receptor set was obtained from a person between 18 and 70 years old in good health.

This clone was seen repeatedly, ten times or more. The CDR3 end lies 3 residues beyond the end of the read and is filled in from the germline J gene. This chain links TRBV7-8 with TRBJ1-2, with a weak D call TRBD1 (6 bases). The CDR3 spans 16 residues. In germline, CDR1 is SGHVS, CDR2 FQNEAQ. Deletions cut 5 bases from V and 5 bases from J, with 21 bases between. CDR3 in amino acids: CASSPFGTGNTYGYTF. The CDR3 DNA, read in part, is TGTGCCAGCAGCCCGTTTGGAACAGGGAATACATATGGC.

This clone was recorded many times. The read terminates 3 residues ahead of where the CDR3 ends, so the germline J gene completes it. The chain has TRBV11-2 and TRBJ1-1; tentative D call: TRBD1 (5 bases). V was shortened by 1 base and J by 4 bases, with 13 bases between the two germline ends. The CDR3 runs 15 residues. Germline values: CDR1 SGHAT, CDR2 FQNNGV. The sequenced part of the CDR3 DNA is TGTGCCAGCAGCTTAGGGGCAGGGAGGAGCACTGAA. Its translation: CASSLGAGRSTE. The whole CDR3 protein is CASSLGAGRSTEAFF.

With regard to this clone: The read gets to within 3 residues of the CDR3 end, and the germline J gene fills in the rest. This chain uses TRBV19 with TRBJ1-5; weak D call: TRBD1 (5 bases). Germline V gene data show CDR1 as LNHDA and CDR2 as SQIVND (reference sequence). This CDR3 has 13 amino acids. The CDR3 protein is CASRLGGTGPQHF. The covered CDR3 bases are TGTGCCAGTAGGTTGGGGGGTACGGGTCCC.

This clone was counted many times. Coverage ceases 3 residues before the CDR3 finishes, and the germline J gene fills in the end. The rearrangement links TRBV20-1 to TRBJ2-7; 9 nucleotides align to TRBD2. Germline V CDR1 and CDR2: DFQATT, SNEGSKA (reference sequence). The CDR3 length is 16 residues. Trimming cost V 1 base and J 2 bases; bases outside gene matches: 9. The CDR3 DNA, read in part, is TGCAGTGCTAGAGTTTCAGCGGGAGGACCCGCCTACGAG. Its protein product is CSARVSAGGPAYE. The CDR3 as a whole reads CSARVSAGGPAYEQYF.

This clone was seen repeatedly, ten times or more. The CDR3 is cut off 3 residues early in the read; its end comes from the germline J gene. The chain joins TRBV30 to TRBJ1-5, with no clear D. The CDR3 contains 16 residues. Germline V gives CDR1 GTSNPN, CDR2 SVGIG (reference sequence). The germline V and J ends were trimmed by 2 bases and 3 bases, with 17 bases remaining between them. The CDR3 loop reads CAWSPLAFSSNQPQHF. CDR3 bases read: TGTGCCTGGAGTCCCCTAGCCTTCAGCTCCAATCAGCCC.

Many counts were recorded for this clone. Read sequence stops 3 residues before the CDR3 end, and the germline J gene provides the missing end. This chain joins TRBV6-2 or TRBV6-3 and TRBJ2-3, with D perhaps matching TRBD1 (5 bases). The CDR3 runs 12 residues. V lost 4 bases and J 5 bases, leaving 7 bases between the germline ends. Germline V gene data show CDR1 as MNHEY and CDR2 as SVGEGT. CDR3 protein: CASSWQGDTQYF. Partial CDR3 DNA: TGTGCCAGCAGTTGGCAGGGAGATACG.

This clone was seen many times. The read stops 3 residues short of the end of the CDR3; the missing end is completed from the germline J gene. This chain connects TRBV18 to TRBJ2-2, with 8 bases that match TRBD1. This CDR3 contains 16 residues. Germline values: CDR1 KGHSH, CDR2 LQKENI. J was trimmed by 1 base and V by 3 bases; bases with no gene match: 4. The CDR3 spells CASSPDRAMNTGELFF. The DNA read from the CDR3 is TGTGCCAGCTCACCGGACAGGGCTATGAACACCGGGGAG. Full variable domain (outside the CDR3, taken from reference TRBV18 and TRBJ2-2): NAGVMQNPRHLVRRRGQEARLRCSPMKGHSHVYWYRQLPEEGLKFMVYLQKENIIDESGMPKERFSAEFPKEGPSILRIQQVVRGDSAAYFCASSPDRAMNTGELFFGEGSRLTVL.

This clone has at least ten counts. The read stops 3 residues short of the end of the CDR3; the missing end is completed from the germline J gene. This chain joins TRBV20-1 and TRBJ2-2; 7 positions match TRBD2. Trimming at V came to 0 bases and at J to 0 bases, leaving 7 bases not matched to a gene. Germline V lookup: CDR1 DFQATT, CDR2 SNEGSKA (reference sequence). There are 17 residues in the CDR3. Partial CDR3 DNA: TGCAGTGCTAGAGATCGATTAGCGGGTTCGAACACCGGGGAG. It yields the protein CSARDRLAGSNTGE. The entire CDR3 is CSARDRLAGSNTGELFF.

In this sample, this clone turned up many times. The CDR3 spells CASSLWGLAGGPAGRNEQFF. The sequenced part of the CDR3 DNA is TGCGCCAGCAGCTTGTGGGGACTAGCGGGAGGGCCCGCGGGTAGGAATGAG. The chain recombines TRBV5-1 with TRBJ2-1; 16 bases are shared with TRBD2. Coverage ceases 3 residues before the CDR3 finishes, and the germline J gene fills in the end. In germline, CDR1 is SGHRS, CDR2 YFSETQ. This CDR3 is 20 amino acids long. V shed 1 base and J 7 bases; nucleotides not matched to a gene: 14.

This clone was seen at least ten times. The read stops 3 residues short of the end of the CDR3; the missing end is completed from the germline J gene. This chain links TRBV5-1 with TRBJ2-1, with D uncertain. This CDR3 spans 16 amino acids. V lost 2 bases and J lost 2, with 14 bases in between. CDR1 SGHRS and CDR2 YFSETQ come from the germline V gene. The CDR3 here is CASSLAELSAYNEQFF. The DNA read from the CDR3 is TGCGCCAGCAGCTTAGCCGAATTATCCGCCTACAATGAG.

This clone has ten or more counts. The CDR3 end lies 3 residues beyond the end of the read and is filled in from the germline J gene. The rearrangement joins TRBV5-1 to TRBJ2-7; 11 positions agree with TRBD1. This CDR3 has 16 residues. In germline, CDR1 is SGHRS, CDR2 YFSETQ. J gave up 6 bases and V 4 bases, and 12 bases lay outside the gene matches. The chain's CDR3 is CASSEGQGAPLTEQYF. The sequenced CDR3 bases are TGCGCCAGCAGCGAAGGACAGGGGGCCCCTCTTACCGAG. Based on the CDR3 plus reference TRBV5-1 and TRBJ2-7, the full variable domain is KAGVTQTPRYLIKTRGQQVTLSCSPISGHRSVSWYQQTPGQGLQFLFEYFSETQRNKGNFPGRFSGRQFSNSRSEMNVSTLELGDSALYLCASSEGQGAPLTEQYFGPGTRLTVT.

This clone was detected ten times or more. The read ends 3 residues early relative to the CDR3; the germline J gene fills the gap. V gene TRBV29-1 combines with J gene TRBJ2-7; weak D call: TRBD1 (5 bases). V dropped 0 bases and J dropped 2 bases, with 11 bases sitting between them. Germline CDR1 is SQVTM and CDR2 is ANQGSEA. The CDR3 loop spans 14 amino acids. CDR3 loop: CSVEEGQGTYEQYF. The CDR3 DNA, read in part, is TGCAGCGTTGAAGAGGGTCAGGGTACCTACGAG.

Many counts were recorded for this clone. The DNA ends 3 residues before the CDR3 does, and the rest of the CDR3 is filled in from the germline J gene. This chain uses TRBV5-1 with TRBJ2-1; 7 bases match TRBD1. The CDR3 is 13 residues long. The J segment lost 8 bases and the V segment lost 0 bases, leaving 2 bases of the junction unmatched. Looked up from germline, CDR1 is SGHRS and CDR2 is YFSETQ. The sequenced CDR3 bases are TGCGCCAGCAGCTTGGAGGGGGCCTATGAG. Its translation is CASSLEGAYE. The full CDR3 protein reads CASSLEGAYEQFF.

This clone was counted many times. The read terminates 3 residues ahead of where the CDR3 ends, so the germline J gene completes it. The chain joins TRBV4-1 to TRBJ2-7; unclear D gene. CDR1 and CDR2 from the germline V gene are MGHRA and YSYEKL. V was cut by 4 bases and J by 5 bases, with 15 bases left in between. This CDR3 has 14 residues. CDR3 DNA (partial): TGCGCCAGCAGCCCAAAGCCCCTAGACGACGAG. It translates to CASSPKPLDDE. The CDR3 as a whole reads CASSPKPLDDEQYF.